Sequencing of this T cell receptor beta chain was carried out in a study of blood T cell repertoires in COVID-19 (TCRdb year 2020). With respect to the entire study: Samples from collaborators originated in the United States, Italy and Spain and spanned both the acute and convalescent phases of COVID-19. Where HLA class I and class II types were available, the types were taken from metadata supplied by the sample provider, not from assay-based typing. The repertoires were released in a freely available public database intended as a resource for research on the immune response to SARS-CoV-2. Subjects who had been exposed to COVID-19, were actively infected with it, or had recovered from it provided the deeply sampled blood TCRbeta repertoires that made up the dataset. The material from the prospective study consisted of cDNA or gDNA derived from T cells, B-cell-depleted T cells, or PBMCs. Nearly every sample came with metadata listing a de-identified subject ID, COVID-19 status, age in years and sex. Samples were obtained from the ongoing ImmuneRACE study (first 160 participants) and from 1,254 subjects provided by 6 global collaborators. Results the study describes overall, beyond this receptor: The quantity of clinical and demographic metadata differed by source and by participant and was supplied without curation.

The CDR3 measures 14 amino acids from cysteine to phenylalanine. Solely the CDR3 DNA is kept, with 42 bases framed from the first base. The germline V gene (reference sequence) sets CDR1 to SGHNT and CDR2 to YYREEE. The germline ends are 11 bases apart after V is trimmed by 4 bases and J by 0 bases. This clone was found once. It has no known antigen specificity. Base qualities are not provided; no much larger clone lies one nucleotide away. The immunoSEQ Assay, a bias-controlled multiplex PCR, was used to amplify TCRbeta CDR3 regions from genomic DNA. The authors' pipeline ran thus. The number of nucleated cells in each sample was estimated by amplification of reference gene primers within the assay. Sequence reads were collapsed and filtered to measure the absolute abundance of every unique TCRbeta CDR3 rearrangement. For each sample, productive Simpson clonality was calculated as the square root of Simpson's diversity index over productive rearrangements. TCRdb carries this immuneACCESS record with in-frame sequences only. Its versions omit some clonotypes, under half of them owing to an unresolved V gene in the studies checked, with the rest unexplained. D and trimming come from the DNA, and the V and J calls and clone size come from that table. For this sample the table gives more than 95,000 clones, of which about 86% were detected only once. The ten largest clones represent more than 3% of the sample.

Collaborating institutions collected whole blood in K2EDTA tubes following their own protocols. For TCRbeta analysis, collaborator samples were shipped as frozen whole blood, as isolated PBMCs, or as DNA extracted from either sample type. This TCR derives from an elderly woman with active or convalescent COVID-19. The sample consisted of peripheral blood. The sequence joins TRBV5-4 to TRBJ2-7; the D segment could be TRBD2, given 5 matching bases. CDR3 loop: CASSPAGGSYEQYF. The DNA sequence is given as TGTGCCAGCAGCCCAGCAGGAGGCTCCTACGAGCAGTACTTC.